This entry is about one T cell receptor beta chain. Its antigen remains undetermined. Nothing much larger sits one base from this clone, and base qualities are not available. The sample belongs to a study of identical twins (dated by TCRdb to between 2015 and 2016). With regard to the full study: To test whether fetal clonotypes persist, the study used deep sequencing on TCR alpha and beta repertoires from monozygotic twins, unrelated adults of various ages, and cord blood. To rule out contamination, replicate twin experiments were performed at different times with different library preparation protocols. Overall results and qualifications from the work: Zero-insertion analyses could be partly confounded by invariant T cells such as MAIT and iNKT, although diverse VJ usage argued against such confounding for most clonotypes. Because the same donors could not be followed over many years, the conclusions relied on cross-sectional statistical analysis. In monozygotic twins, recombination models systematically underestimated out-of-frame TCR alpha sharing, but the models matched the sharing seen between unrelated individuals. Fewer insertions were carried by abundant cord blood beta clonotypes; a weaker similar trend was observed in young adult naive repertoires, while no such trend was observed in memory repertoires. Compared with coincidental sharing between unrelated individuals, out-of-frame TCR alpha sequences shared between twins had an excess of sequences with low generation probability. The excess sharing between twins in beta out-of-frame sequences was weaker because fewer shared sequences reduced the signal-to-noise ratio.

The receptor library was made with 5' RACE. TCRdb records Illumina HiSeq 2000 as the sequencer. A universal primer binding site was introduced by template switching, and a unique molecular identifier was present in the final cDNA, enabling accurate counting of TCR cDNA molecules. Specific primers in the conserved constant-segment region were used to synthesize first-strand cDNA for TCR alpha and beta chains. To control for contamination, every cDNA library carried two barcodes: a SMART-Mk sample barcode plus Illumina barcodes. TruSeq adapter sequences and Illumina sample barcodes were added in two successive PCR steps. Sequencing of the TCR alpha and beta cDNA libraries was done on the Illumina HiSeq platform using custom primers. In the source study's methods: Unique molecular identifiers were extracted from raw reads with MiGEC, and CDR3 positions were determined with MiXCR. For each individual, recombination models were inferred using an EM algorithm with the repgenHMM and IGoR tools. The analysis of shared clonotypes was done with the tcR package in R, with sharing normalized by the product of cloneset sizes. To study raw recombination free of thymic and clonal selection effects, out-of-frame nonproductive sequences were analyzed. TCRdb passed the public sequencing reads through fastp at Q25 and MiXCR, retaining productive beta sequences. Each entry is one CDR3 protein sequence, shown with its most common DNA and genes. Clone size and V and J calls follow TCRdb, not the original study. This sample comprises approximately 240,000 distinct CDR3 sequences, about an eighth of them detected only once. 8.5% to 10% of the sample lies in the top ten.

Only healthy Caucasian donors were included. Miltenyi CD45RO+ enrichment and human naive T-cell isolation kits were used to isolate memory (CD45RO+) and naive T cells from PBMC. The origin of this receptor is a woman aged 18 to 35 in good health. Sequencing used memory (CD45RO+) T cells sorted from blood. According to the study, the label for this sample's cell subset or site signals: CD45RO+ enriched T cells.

The CDR3 region has the sequence CASSLQGGRGVTGELFF. The sequence in DNA is TGTGCCAGCAGCTTACAAGGCGGGAGGGGGGTAACCGGGGAGCTGTTTTTT. In this chain, TRBV7-2 is recombined with TRBJ2-2, and 9 junctional nucleotides match TRBD2. Unmatched junction bases come to 9, with V trimmed by 2 bases and J by 5 bases. CDR1 SGHTA and CDR2 FQGNSA are derived from the germline V gene. The CDR3 starts with the cysteine, ends with the phenylalanine, and has 17 residues. The retained sequence is limited to the CDR3, 51 bases, with the frame set at the first base.